This T cell receptor (beta chain) was identified in a study of blood T cell repertoires in COVID-19. About the research overall: From T cells, B-cell-depleted T cells, or PBMCs came the material, which was cDNA or gDNA.

Measured with immunoSEQ multiplex PCR; TCRdb has only the in-frame clones, and not every one. Of 250,000 to 300,000 clones listed, 85% to 90% are singletons. Participants' reported clinical history set cohort assignment. The germline V and J ends were trimmed by 3 bases and 5 bases, with 13 bases remaining between them. Per germline, CDR1 KGHSH and CDR2 LQKENI. This CDR3 has 15 amino acids. The sequence was collected from a woman in her fifties or sixties in a cohort exposed to, infected with or recovered from COVID-19 (not recorded which). V is TRBV18 and J is TRBJ1-4; D ambiguous. The sample consisted of PBMCs or T cells enriched from blood (not recorded which). The DNA of the CDR3 is TGTGCCAGCTCACCGAGTGTTCAGGAAAATGAAAAACTGTTTTTT. Its translation is CASSPSVQENEKLFF.